These T cell receptor beta chains were read from a single sample in a study of shared clonotypes between healthy human individuals. Repertoires were generated with immunoSEQ multiplex PCR, while TCRdb's copy carries only in-frame clones and drops some. Of about 2.4 million clones detected, roughly nine tenths appear once; the ten largest clones hold 0.14%. The sequenced sample consisted of naive CD4+ T cells sorted from blood. The receptor source for this set is a man younger than 35 in good health. CDR3s include the opening cysteine and the closing phenylalanine or tryptophan. Each record gives: D gene, clone size, J gene, V gene, CDR3 length, CDR3 DNA, CDR3 protein. D genes are given only for firm matches. Clone size, where shown, is once, few, many, or a class for clones that have expanded.

TRBD2	once	TRBJ2-3	TRBV18	16	TGTGCCAGCTCACCAGTCGGGACTAGCGGGACAGATACGCAGTATTTT	CASSPVGTSGTDTQYF
NA	NA	TRBJ1-1	TRBV2	14	TGTGCCAGCAAAGGGAGTCAGGGGTTCACTGAAGCTTTCTTT	CASKGSQGFTEAFF
TRBD2	NA	TRBJ2-3	TRBV7-6	16	TGTGCCAGCAGCCCACTAGCGGGGGTTAGCACAGATACGCAGTATTTT	CASSPLAGVSTDTQYF
NA	NA	TRBJ2-3	TRBV27	13	TGTGCCAGCACGACTATAGACACAGATACGCAGTATTTT	CASTTIDTDTQYF
NA	once	TRBJ2-7	TRBV5-1	14	TGCGCCAGCAGCTTGGAACCCGGGTCCTACGAGCAGTACTTC	CASSLEPGSYEQYF
NA	NA	TRBJ2-1	TRBV28	15	TGTGCCAGCAGTCCTAACGGCAGGGGGGTCGATGAGCAGTTCTTC	CASSPNGRGVDEQFF
TRBD2	once	TRBJ2-7	TRBV14	15	TGTGCCAGCAGCCGGACTAGCGGAAACTCCTACGAGCAGTACTTC	CASSRTSGNSYEQYF
NA	NA	TRBJ2-3	TRBV6-1	13	TGTGCCAGCAGTGGTCAATACACAGATACGCAGTATTTT	CASSGQYTDTQYF
NA	NA	TRBJ1-3	TRBV6-1	15	TGTGCCAGCAGTGATGGGGGTCTGGCTGGAAACACCATATATTTT	CASSDGGLAGNTIYF
TRBD1	NA	TRBJ2-7	TRBV6-6	15	TGTGCCAGCACCCTCGCGGGCAGGGGGTCTCACGAGCAGTACTTC	CASTLAGRGSHEQYF
NA	NA	TRBJ2-7	TRBV6-1	11	TGTGCCAGCAGTTCCTTTTGGGAGCAGTACTTC	CASSSFWEQYF
TRBD1	NA	TRBJ2-1	TRBV11-3	14	TGTGCCAGCAGCCGAGGGACAGCCTACAATGAGCAGTTCTTC	CASSRGTAYNEQFF
TRBD2	NA	TRBJ2-7	TRBV7-2	16	TGTGCCAGCAGCTCAGGGACTAGCGGGACATACTACGAGCAGTACTTC	CASSSGTSGTYYEQYF
NA	NA	TRBJ2-7	TRBV7-9	14	TGTGCCAGCAGCTCTTACGGGACCTCCTACGAGCAGTACTTC	CASSSYGTSYEQYF
NA	NA	TRBJ2-7	TRBV6-5	13	TGTGCCAGCAGTTACTCGAGTCGAGACGAGCAGTACTTC	CASSYSSRDEQYF
TRBD2	once	TRBJ2-1	TRBV6-1	16	TGTGCCAGCAGTGATTCCGGGCAACTAGCGGGAGGGCCTCAGTTCTTC	CASSDSGQLAGGPQFF
NA	NA	TRBJ1-5	TRBV9	17	TGTGCCAGCAGTACGGGGGGGCACCCTTATAGCAATCAGCCCCAGCATTTT	CASSTGGHPYSNQPQHF
NA	few	TRBJ1-1	TRBV25-1	13	TGTGCCAGCAGTCCCCGATGGGACACTGAAGCTTTCTTT	CASSPRWDTEAFF
TRBD1	NA	TRBJ1-6	TRBV19	14	TGTGCCAGTAGCGGACAGGGCCTTAATTCACCCCTCCACTTT	CASSGQGLNSPLHF
NA	once	TRBJ2-1	TRBV5-4	16	TGTGCCAGCAGCATTGTTGGGCCTCGCATATACAATGAGCAGTTCTTC	CASSIVGPRIYNEQFF
NA	NA	TRBJ1-2	TRBV6-5	12	TGTGCCAGCAGACAGGGAGCCTATGGCTACACCTTC	CASRQGAYGYTF
TRBD1	NA	TRBJ2-7	TRBV19	14	TGTGCCAGTAGTGTCGGGATAAACAGGGGCGAGCAGTACTTC	CASSVGINRGEQYF
NA	NA	TRBJ2-2	TRBV9	15	TGTGCCAGCAGCGTGGAAGGGAGAGACACCGGGGAGCTGTTTTTT	CASSVEGRDTGELFF
TRBD2	NA	TRBJ2-3	TRBV2	18	TGTGCCAGCACCCTAAACCGAGAGGCTAGCGGGGGCACAGATACGCAGTATTTT	CASTLNREASGGTDTQYF
NA	once	TRBJ2-3	TRBV2	15	TGTGCCAGCAGTGGGCCGGGACTCCTCACAGATACGCAGTATTTT	CASSGPGLLTDTQYF
NA	once	TRBJ1-3	TRBV7-9	16	TGTGCCAGCAGTTCTCAGGGAGTTGGACGGATTGACACCATATATTTT	CASSSQGVGRIDTIYF
NA	NA	TRBJ2-2	TRBV13	16	TGTGCCAGCAGCTTAGGACGTGGGAGAGAGACCGGGGAGCTGTTTTTT	CASSLGRGRETGELFF
TRBD2	NA	TRBJ2-1	TRBV19	15	TGTGCCAGTAGTACAGTAGCGGGAGGGTACAATGAGCAGTTCTTC	CASSTVAGGYNEQFF
NA	once	TRBJ2-7	TRBV14	13	TGTGCCAGCAGCCAAGACGGGAACTACGAGCAGTACTTC	CASSQDGNYEQYF
TRBD2	NA	TRBJ2-1	TRBV10-1	13	TGCGCCAGCAGTGAGGGACTAGCGCTTGAGCAGTTCTTC	CASSEGLALEQFF
TRBD2	NA	TRBJ2-1	TRBV5-1	15	TGCGCCAGCAGCTCTGGAATAGCGGGGGAAAATGAGCAGTTCTTC	CASSSGIAGENEQFF
NA	NA	TRBJ1-3	TRBV5-1	15	TGCGCCAGCAGCACAGAGGGTTGGTCTGGAAACACCATATATTTT	CASSTEGWSGNTIYF
NA	NA	TRBJ2-3	TRBV13	16	TGTGCCAGCAGCTTAAGGACGCCGCGGGGCACAGATACGCAGTATTTT	CASSLRTPRGTDTQYF
NA	NA	TRBJ1-3	TRBV6-6	13	TGTGCCAGCAGTTTAAGAGAAGGAAACACCATATATTTT	CASSLREGNTIYF
TRBD2	NA	TRBJ2-1	TRBV7-9	19	TGTGCCAGCATCCGATCGACCGCGGGGGGGCTGATCGTCGGCAATGAGCAGTTCTTC	CASIRSTAGGLIVGNEQFF
NA	NA	TRBJ1-2	TRBV29-1	12	TGCAGCGTTACGGACAGTAACTATGGCTACACCTTC	CSVTDSNYGYTF
NA	NA	TRBJ2-5	TRBV20-1	10	TGCAGTGTCGGGTACGAGACCCAGTACTTC	CSVGYETQYF
NA	NA	TRBJ2-5	TRBV5-6	13	TGTGCCAGCAGCTTGACCGGGGGAGAGACCCAGTACTTC	CASSLTGGETQYF
TRBD2	NA	TRBJ2-5	TRBV7-8	16	TGTGCCAGCAGCATAACTAGCGGGGGGGCCCGGGAGACCCAGTACTTC	CASSITSGGARETQYF
TRBD1	NA	TRBJ1-4	TRBV28	15	TGTGCCAGCACCGTAGGGGGCCGAGACAATGAAAAACTGTTTTTT	CASTVGGRDNEKLFF
NA	NA	TRBJ2-1	TRBV7-9	14	TGTGCCAGCAGCTTAGGGGGCCCAAACAATGAGCAGTTCTTC	CASSLGGPNNEQFF
NA	NA	TRBJ1-4	TRBV7-9	16	TGTGCCAGCAGCTTCCAGTTTACCGGGGCTAATGAAAAACTGTTTTTT	CASSFQFTGANEKLFF
NA	once	TRBJ2-1	TRBV9	16	TGTGCCAGCAGCTCCCGGGACCTCAGCTCCTACAATGAGCAGTTCTTC	CASSSRDLSSYNEQFF